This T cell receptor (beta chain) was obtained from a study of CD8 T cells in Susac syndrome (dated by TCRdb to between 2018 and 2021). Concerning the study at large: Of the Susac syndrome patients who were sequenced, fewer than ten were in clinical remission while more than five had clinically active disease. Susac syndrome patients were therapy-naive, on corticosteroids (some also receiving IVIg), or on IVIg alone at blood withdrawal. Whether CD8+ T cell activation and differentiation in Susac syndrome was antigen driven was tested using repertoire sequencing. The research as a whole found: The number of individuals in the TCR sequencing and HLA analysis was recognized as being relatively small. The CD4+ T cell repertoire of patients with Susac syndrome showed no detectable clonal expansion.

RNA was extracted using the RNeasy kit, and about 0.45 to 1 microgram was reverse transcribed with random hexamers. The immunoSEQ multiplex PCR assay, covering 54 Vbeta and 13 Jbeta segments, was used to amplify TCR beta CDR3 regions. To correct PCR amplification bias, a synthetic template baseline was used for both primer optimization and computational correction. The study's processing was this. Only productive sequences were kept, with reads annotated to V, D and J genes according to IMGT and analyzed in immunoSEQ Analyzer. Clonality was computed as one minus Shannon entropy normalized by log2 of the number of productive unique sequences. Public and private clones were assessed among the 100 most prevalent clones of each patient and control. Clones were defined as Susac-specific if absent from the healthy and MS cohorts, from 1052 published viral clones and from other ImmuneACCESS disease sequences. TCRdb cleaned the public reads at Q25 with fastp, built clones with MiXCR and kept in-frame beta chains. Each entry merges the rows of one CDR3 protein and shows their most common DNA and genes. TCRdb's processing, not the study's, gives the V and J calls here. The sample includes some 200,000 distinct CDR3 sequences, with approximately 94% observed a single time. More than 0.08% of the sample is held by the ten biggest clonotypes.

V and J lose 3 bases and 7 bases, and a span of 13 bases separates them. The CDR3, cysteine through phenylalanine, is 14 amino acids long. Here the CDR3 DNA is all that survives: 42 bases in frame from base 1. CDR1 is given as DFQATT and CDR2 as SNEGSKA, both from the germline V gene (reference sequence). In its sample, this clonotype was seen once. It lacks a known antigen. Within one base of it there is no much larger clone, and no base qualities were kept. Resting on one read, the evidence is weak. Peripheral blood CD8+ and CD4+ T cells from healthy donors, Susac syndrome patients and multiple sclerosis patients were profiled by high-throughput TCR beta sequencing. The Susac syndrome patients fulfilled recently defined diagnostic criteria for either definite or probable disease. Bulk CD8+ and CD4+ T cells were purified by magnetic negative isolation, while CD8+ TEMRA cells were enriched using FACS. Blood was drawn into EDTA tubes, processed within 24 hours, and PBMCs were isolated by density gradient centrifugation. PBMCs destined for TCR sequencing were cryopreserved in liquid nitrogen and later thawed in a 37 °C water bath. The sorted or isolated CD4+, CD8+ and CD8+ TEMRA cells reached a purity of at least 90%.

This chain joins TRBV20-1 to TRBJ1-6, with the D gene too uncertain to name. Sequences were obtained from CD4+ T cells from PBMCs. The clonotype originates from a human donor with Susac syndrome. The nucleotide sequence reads TGCAGTGCTAGGGGTGTCCAGCTGAATTCACCCCTCCACTTT. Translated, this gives CSARGVQLNSPLHF.